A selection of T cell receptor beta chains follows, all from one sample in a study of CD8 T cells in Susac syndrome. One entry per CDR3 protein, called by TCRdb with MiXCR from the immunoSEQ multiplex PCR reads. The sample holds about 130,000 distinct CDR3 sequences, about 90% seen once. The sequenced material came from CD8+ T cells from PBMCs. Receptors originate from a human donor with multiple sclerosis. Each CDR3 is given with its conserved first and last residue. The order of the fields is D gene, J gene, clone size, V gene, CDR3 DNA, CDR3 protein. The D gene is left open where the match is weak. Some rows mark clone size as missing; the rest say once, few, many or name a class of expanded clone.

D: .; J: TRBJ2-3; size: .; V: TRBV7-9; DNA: TGTGCCAGCAGCCCCCAGGGGGGGGCTAGCACAGATACGCAGTATTTT; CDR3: CASSPQGGASTDTQYF
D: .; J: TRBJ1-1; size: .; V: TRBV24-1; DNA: TGTGCCACCAGCGAATTTGATGATATTAGGGCTAACACTGAAGCTTTCTTT; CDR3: CATSEFDDIRANTEAFF
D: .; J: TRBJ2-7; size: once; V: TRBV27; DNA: TGTGCCAGCAGTTTATCAAGGAAATCCTACGAGCAGTACTTC; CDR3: CASSLSRKSYEQYF
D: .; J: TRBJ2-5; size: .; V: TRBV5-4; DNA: TGTGCCAGCACCCAAAGGGCGGCCTTTGGGGAGACCCAGTACTTC; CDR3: CASTQRAAFGETQYF
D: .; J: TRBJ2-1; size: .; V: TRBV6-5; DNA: TGTGCCAGCAGTTCGGATAGCGAAGACAATGAGCAGTTCTTC; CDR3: CASSSDSEDNEQFF
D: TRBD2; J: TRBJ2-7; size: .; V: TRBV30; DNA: TGTGCCTTCGACCAACTAGCGCTTGGGGCCTACGAGCAGTACTTC; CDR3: CAFDQLALGAYEQYF
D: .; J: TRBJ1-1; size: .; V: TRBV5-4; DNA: TGTGCCAGCAGCCGCGACAGGTCCACTGAAGCTTTCTTT; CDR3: CASSRDRSTEAFF
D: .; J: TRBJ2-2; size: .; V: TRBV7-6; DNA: TGTGCCAGCATGGTCGAGGCTTTTGAGGGGGAGCTGTTTTTT; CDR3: CASMVEAFEGELFF
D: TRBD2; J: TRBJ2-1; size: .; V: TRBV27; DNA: TGTGCCAGCAGTCCCCGGACTAGCGGGACCTACAATGAGCAGTTCTTC; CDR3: CASSPRTSGTYNEQFF
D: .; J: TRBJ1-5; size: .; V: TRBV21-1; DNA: TGTGCCAGCAGCAAAGGAGGATGGACAGGCAATCAGCCCCAGCATTTT; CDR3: CASSKGGWTGNQPQHF
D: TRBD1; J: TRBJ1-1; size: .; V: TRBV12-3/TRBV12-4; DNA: TGTGCCAGCACCGAGGACAGGGATGGCACTGAAGCTTTCTTT; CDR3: CASTEDRDGTEAFF
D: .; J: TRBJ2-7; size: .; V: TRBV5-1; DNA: TGCGCCAGCAGCTTCACCGGTGGAGGACAGTCGTACGAGCAGTACTTC; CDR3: CASSFTGGGQSYEQYF
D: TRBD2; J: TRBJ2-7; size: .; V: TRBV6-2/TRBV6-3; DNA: TGTGCCAGCAGTTACGCCCTAGCGGGATCCTACGAGCAGTACTTC; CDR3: CASSYALAGSYEQYF
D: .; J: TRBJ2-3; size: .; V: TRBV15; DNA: TGTGCCACCAGCAGAGAGGGGGGAGGCATCCCAGATACGCAGTATTTT; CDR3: CATSREGGGIPDTQYF
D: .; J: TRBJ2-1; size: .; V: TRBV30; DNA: TGTGCCATAAAGCACAATGAGCAGTTCTTC; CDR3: CAIKHNEQFF
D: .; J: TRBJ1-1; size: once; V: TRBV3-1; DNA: TGTGCCAGCAGCCAAGGGGGGCCCGACACTGAAGCTTTCTTT; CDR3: CASSQGGPDTEAFF
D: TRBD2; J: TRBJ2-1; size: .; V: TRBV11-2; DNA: TGTGCCAGCAGCTTTGGGACTAGCTTTGAGCAGTTCTTC; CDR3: CASSFGTSFEQFF
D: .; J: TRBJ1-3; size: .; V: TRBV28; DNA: TGTGCCAGCAGTTTCTTCAGGGTCCCTGGAAACACCATATATTTT; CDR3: CASSFFRVPGNTIYF
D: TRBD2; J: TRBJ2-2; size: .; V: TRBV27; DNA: TGTGCCAGCAGTTTACCGGGAGGGGACACCGGGGAGCTGTTTTTT; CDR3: CASSLPGGDTGELFF
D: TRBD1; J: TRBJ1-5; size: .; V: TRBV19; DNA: TGTGCCAGTAGTATAGGACAGGGGATCAGGCAGCCCCAGCATTTT; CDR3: CASSIGQGIRQPQHF
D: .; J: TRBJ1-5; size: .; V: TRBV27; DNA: TGTGCCAGCAGTTTATCCAGGGTGGAGGGCAATCAGCCCCAGCATTTT; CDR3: CASSLSRVEGNQPQHF
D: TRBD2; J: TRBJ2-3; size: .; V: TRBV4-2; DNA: TGTGCCAGCAGCCGGGTCGCGCCTAGCGGCAGCACAGATACGCAGTATTTT; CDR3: CASSRVAPSGSTDTQYF
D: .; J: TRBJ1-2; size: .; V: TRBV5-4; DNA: TGTGCCAGCACCGGGACGGCAAACTACTATGGCTACACCTTC; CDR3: CASTGTANYYGYTF
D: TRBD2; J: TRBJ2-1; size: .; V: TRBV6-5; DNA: TGTGCCAGCAGTTTGCTAGCGGAGACACCCAATGAGCAGTTCTTC; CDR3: CASSLLAETPNEQFF
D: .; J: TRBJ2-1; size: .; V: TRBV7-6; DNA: TGTGCCAGCAGCGCCGCTAGGAGTGGGGGAGAGAATGAGCAGTTCTTC; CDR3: CASSAARSGGENEQFF
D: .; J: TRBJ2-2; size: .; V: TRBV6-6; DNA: TGTGCCAGCAGTTACACCTACACCGGGGAGCTGTTTTTT; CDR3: CASSYTYTGELFF
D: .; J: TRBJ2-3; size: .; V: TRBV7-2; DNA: TGTGCCAGCAGCTTAAACGGGAATCCCACAGATACGCAGTATTTT; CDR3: CASSLNGNPTDTQYF
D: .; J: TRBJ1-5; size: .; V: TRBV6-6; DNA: TGTGCCAGCAGCCTCGGGAGTCCCCAGCATTTT; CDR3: CASSLGSPQHF
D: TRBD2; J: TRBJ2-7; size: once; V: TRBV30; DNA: TGTGCCTGGAGTTTCCAACCGGGACTAGCCGTCACCTACGAGCAGTACTTC; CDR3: CAWSFQPGLAVTYEQYF
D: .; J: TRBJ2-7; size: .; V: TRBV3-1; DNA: TGTGCCAGCAGCCAAGATTTTCCCGGACAGCTCTACGAGCAGTACTTC; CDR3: CASSQDFPGQLYEQYF
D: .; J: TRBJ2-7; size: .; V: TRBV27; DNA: TGTGCCAGCAGTTTCGGCGGACCCACCTACGAGCAGTACTTC; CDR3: CASSFGGPTYEQYF
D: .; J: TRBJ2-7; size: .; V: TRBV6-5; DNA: TGTGCCAGCAGTTACGTGCCAGGGGCACCCTACGAGCAGTACTTC; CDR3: CASSYVPGAPYEQYF
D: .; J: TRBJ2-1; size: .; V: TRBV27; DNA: TGTGCCAGCAGTTTCAACAATGAGCAGTTCTTC; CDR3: CASSFNNEQFF
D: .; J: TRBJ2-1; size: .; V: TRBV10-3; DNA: TGTGCCATCAGTGAGTCGTTCAATGAGCAGTTCTTC; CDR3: CAISESFNEQFF
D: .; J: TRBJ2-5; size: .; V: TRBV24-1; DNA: TGTGCCACCAGTGAACAGACTGATCAAGAGACCCAGTACTTC; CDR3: CATSEQTDQETQYF
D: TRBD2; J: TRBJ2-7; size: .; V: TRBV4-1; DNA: TGCGCCAGCAGCCAAGTCACTCTAGCGGGCTACGAGCAGTACTTC; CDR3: CASSQVTLAGYEQYF
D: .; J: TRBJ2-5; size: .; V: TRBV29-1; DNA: TGCAGCGTTATAGGGGCCATCCAAGAGACCCAGTACTTC; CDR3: CSVIGAIQETQYF
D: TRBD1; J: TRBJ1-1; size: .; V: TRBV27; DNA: TGTGCCAGCAGTTTCCGGGACAGGATGAACACTGAAGCTTTCTTT; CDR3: CASSFRDRMNTEAFF
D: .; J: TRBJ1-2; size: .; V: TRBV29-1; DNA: TGCAGCGTTGCGTACTCAGAACCTTATGGCTACACCTTC; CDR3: CSVAYSEPYGYTF
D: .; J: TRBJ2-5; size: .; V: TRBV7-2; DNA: TGTGCCAGTTCTAGTTGGGACCAGTACCAAGAGACCCAGTACTTC; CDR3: CASSSWDQYQETQYF
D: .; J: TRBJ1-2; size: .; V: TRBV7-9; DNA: TGTGCCAGCAGCCCCGCGACGGGGGCTTTTGGCTATGGCTACACCTTC; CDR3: CASSPATGAFGYGYTF
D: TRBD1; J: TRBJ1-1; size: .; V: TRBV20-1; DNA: TGCAGTCCTACGGTTGGGACAGGGGCCACTGAAGCTTTCTTT; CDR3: CSPTVGTGATEAFF
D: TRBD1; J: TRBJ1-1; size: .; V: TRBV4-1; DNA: TGCGCCAGCAGCCAAGATCAGAACAGGGGCACTGAAGCTTTCTTT; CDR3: CASSQDQNRGTEAFF
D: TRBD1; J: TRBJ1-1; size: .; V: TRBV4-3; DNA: TGCGCCAGCAGCCAACTGGAGGGGGCGGGTGAAGCTTTCTTT; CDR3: CASSQLEGAGEAFF
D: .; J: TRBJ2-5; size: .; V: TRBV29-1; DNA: TGCAGCGTTGAAAACCCCGGGGACGAAACCCAGTACTTC; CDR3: CSVENPGDETQYF
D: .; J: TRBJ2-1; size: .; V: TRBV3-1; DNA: TGTGCCAGCAGCCAAGATGGATCCGGGGATGAGCAGTTCTTC; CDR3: CASSQDGSGDEQFF